This entry features one T cell receptor beta chain sequence. Its antigen is unknown. This specimen belongs to a study of cytomegalovirus exposure and HLA in healthy donors. General study results and limits: About 87% or about 30% of the time was how often most TCR beta V segments were productive, according to an earlier analysis. For most TCR sequences rarity was the rule, although some public TCRs occurred in many donors.

The ends lost 4 bases at V and 5 bases at J; junction bases unmatched: 3. The CDR3 has 13 residues. Per the germline V gene, CDR1 is SGHVS and CDR2 is FNYEAQ. The PCR had 60 Vbeta and 13 Jbeta primers. Sequencing used immunoSEQ multiplex PCR; TCRdb keeps in-frame clones, though not all of them. The sample consists of approximately 160,000 clones, 75% to 85% of them appearing once. This clonotype originated in a male donor in good health and CMV-seropositive. The gene calls are TRBV7-6 and TRBJ2-5, with 8 bases matching TRBD1. The specimen was PBMCs. This CDR3 reads CASSWHRGETQYF. In DNA, the CDR3 is TGTGCCAGCAGCTGGCACAGGGGGGAGACCCAGTACTTC.